This TCR beta chain was found in a study of shared clonotypes between healthy human individuals. Germline CDR1 is MGHRA and CDR2 is YSYEKL. The CDR3 has 18 amino acids. The V segment lost 0 bases and the J segment 2 bases; nucleotides outside the gene matches: 9. The table came from immunoSEQ multiplex PCR; TCRdb's copy has only in-frame clones and leaves some out. The sample gives some 1,100,000 clones, roughly 74% of which show up once; 0.5% to 0.6% is in the top ten. Sequenced: memory CD4+ T cells from PBMCs. Specified subset: CD45RA-negative fraction. This sequence joins TRBV4-1 and TRBJ2-7; TRBD1 matches 11 bases. The source of this sequence is a man between 18 and 35 years old in good health. Some clones in this sample may be carry-over from other donors' samples. The CDR3, as DNA: TGCGCCAGCAGCCAAGATGTTTTCGCGGGACAGGGGGCCTACGAGCAGTACTTC. It codes for CASSQDVFAGQGAYEQYF.